The 8 T cell receptor beta chains given below trace back to one sample, sequenced in a study of identifying expanded T cells in peripheral blood. Libraries were prepared by immunoSEQ multiplex PCR; TCRdb keeps only in-frame clonotypes and omits some of them. This table holds 91,000 or so clones, 88% found once. The sequenced material came from blood. The source is a person aged 18-69 years in good health.

A single count supports this clone. The chain carries TRBV6-1 and TRBJ1-1; a weak D match, TRBD1 (5 bases). CDR3 length: 17 amino acids. The germline V and J ends were trimmed by 2 bases and 1 base, with 17 bases remaining between them. Germline V lookup: CDR1 MNHNS, CDR2 SASEGT. The chain's CDR3 is CASSEFSQALGNTEAFF. In DNA, the CDR3 is TGTGCCAGCAGTGAATTCTCACAGGCCTTGGGGAACACTGAAGCTTTCTTT.

The chain carries TRBV15 and TRBJ1-6, with no clear D. V dropped 0 bases and J dropped 3 bases, with 6 bases sitting between them. Germline loops: CDR1 LNHNV, CDR2 YYDKDF (reference sequence). The CDR3 spans 15 residues. In DNA, the CDR3 is TGTGCCACCAGCAGAGATAACAGCTATAATTCACCCCTCCACTTT. Its protein is CATSRDNSYNSPLHF. Full variable domain (missing parts from reference TRBV15 and TRBJ1-6): DAMVIQNPRYQVTQFGKPVTLSCSQTLNHNVMYWYQQKSSQAPKLLFHYYDKDFNNEADTPDNFQSRRPNTSFCFLDIRSPGLGDTAMYLCATSRDNSYNSPLHFGNGTRLTVT.

The chain carries TRBV19 and TRBJ2-7; 9 positions match TRBD1. Trimming at V came to 5 bases and at J to 3 bases, leaving 8 bases not matched to a gene. The CDR3 consists of 15 residues. CDR1 and CDR2 from the germline V gene are LNHDA and SQIVND (reference sequence). In DNA form, the CDR3 reads TGTGCCAGTAGTGCGGGACAGGGTCTAAGCTACGAGCAGTACTTC. Protein sequence: CASSAGQGLSYEQYF.

V and J are TRBV5-1 and TRBJ1-1; D is ambiguous. V lost 0 bases to trimming and J lost 0 bases, with 12 bases between them. The CDR3 loop spans 16 amino acids. Germline-derived CDR1 and CDR2 are SGHRS and YFSETQ. The CDR3 DNA reads as TGCGCCAGCAGCTTGGTTCGGGGAACGTTGAACACTGAAGCTTTCTTT. Its protein is CASSLVRGTLNTEAFF.

This sequence joins TRBV27 and TRBJ2-7, with D maybe TRBD1 (5 bases). Per germline, CDR1 MNHEY and CDR2 SMNVEV (reference sequence). The CDR3 has 15 residues. Trimming stripped 4 bases from V and 8 bases from J, with 21 bases between. The CDR3 loop reads CASSSPSREPRQQYF. The CDR3, as DNA: TGTGCCAGCAGTTCTCCATCCAGGGAACCCCGTCAGCAGTACTTC.

The V gene is TRBV6-5, the J gene TRBJ1-5; 7 bases align to TRBD1. After removal of 6 bases from V and 4 bases from J, the junction contained 3 bases not matched to a gene. Germline V gene data show CDR1 as MNHEY and CDR2 as SVGAGI. The CDR3 sequence is 13 residues long. CDR3 region: CASSGQDNQPQHF. CDR3 bases: TGTGCCAGCAGCGGACAGGATAATCAGCCCCAGCATTTT.

This sequence joins TRBV19 and TRBJ2-3, with TRBD2 matching 10 bases. V lost 0 bases to trimming and J lost 1 base; unmatched junction nucleotides: 4. The germline CDR1 and CDR2 sequences are LNHDA and SQIVND (reference sequence). CDR3 length equals 17 residues. The chain's CDR3 is CASSIEGLAGGTDTQYF. The CDR3 DNA sequence: TGTGCCAGTAGTATAGAGGGCCTAGCGGGAGGCACAGATACGCAGTATTTT.

This chain joins TRBV7-3 and TRBJ2-2, with TRBD1 matching over 10 bases. This CDR3 is 16 amino acids long. From germline, CDR1 is SGHTA and CDR2 FQGTGA. V lost 6 bases, J lost 4 bases, and 8 bases stayed unmatched. The CDR3 sequence is CASRAGTGAGTGELFF. As DNA, the CDR3 is TGTGCCAGCAGAGCCGGGACAGGGGCGGGCACCGGGGAGCTGTTTTTT.